The 29 T cell receptor beta chains below were found in one sample sequenced in a study of regulatory T cells in long-lasting Graves disease. Time point described: persistent/refractory GD, antithyroid drugs over 5 years with positive TRAb. RNA from PBMCs was the source of the TCR library. Both iRepertoire HTBI primers and Arm-PCR of CDR3 regions were used to build the TCR beta libraries. TCRdb processed the multiplex PCR reads anew with MiXCR; each CDR3 protein has one entry. The profile shows about 310,000 distinct CDR3 sequences, around 20% of them singletons. This material consisted of peripheral blood mononuclear cells (PBMCs), taken when the disease was refractory, from a patient treated with antithyroid drugs. All receptors come from a female donor with Graves disease.

Concerning this clonotype itself: Its ends do not fully match the called genes, so a read error is possible. The chain links TRBV27 to TRBJ2-6, with a possible D match to TRBD1 (6 bases). Germline values: CDR1 MNHEY, CDR2 SMNVEV (reference sequence). The CDR3 sequence is 16 residues long. CDR3 amino acids: CASSNRVQSGANLLTF. CDR3 sequence (DNA): TGTGCCAGCAGTAACAGGGTACAGTCTGGGGCCAACCTCCTGACTTTC.

The V gene is TRBV2, the J gene TRBJ2-1; D is uncertain. V dropped 5 bases and J dropped 0 bases, with 17 bases sitting between them. This CDR3 has 17 residues. Germline loops: CDR1 SNHLY, CDR2 FYNNEI. Written as DNA, the CDR3 is TGTGCCAGCAGTAGTCGCAGTCCCGTGTGCTCCTACAATGAGCAGTTCTTC. This gives the protein CASSSRSPVCSYNEQFF.

The chain links TRBV15 to TRBJ2-2; 12 bases fit TRBD2. Trimming at V came to 0 bases and at J to 0 bases, leaving 2 bases not matched to a gene. CDR1 and CDR2 from the germline V gene are LNHNV and YYDKDF (reference sequence). The CDR3 spans 18 residues. The CDR3 DNA reads as TGTGCCACCAGCAGAGACCTAGCGGGAGGGCCGAACACCGGGGAGCTGTTTTTT. Protein: CATSRDLAGGPNTGELFF.

The chain recombines TRBV7-9 with TRBJ1-1; D is uncertain. Germline loops: CDR1 SEHNR, CDR2 FQNEAQ (reference sequence). This CDR3 contains 13 residues. Trimming took 2 bases from V and 3 from J, leaving 7 bases between them. This CDR3 reads CASSLIDHTEAFF. The DNA for the CDR3 is TGTGCCAGCAGCTTAATTGACCACACTGAAGCTTTCTTT. The full variable domain, rest sourced from reference TRBV7-9 and TRBJ1-1, is DTGVSQNPRHKITKRGQNVTFRCDPISEHNRLYWYRQTLGQGPEFLTYFQNEAQLEKSRLLSDRFSAERPKGSFSTLEIQRTEQGDSAMYLCASSLIDHTEAFFGQGTRLTVV.

The V call is TRBV6-1, the J call TRBJ2-7, with 9 nucleotides matching TRBD1. In germline, CDR1 is MNHNS, CDR2 SASEGT. Trimming cost V 6 bases and J 6 bases; bases outside gene matches: 6. The CDR3 covers 13 residues. CDR3 loop: CASRWTGEGEQYF. The CDR3 DNA follows: TGTGCCAGCAGATGGACAGGGGAGGGCGAGCAGTACTTC.

At least ten counts were recorded for this clonotype. The chain has TRBV6-5 and TRBJ2-4; D is possibly TRBD2 (5 bases). The V end was cut by 0 bases, the J end by 7 bases, with 10 bases between. Germline CDR1 reads MNHEY; CDR2 reads SVGAGI. This CDR3 has 14 amino acids. CDR3: CASSYSRDWNIQYF. CDR3 sequence (DNA): TGTGCCAGCAGTTACTCGAGGGATTGGAACATTCAGTACTTC.

This clonotype has just a few counts. V is TRBV20-1 and J is TRBJ2-5, with D possibly TRBD1 on 6 matching bases. The germline CDR1 and CDR2 sequences are DFQATT and SNEGSKA (reference sequence). Trimming removed 3 bases from V and 0 bases from J, with 8 bases in between. There are 13 residues in the CDR3. The CDR3 nucleotides are TGCAGTGCTAGCCGGGACAACCAAGAGACCCAGTACTTC. Residues: CSASRDNQETQYF.

V usage is TRBV28 and J usage is TRBJ2-3; 9 positions match TRBD2. The CDR3 contains 18 residues. Germline CDR1 MDHEN, CDR2 SYDVKM. V was pared by 3 bases and J by 6 bases, with 16 bases of the junction left unmatched. The CDR3 loop is CASSFSLRSSGVWDTQYF. The CDR3 nucleotides are TGTGCCAGCAGTTTCTCCCTCAGGTCTAGCGGGGTGTGGGATACGCAGTATTTT.

As for this clonotype: One junction end does not reproduce the germline sequence, and a read error may be involved. The chain carries TRBV28 and TRBJ1-6; no reliable D call. Germline lookup yields CDR1 MDHEN and CDR2 SYDVKM. CDR3 length: 13 residues. The CDR3 here is CDSSSQLDSPLHF. The CDR3 nucleotides read TGTGACAGCAGTAGTCAACTTGATTCACCCCTCCACTTT.

This clonotype was picked up many times. V is TRBV15 and J is TRBJ2-7; 14 bases match TRBD2. CDR1 and CDR2 from the germline V gene are LNHNV and YYDKDF (reference sequence). V dropped 3 bases and J dropped 5; count of bases not matched to a gene: 6. The CDR3 is 16 residues long. For the CDR3, the DNA is TGTGCCACCAGCAGGGGGACTAGCGGGAGTCCCCACGAGCAGTACTTC. This gives the protein CATSRGTSGSPHEQYF.

This clonotype was seen at least ten times. The rearrangement links TRBV28 to TRBJ2-2; 8 nucleotides align to TRBD2. The CDR3 length is 16 residues. The V gene end was trimmed by 6 bases and the J gene end by 0 bases; junction bases not matched to a gene: 6. Germline V gene data show CDR1 as MDHEN and CDR2 as SYDVKM. CDR3 amino acids: CASSLSGAANTGELFF. The CDR3 region has the DNA TGTGCCAGCAGCCTTAGCGGGGCTGCGAACACCGGGGAGCTGTTTTTT.

This clonotype has ten or more counts. The chain links TRBV20-1 to TRBJ1-2; 8 nucleotides agree with TRBD1. Germline CDR1 reads DFQATT; CDR2 reads SNEGSKA (reference sequence). Germline trimming cut 5 bases from V and 4 bases from J; bases unmatched to any gene: 9. The CDR3 contains 14 residues. The CDR3 DNA follows: TGCAGTGCTCAATACGGACAGGGCACCTATGGCTACACCTTC. This gives the protein CSAQYGQGTYGYTF.

This clonotype has more than one count but fewer than ten. This CDR3 reads CASQGGTEAFF. DNA for the CDR3: TGTGCCAGCCAAGGGGGGACTGAAGCTTTCTTT. The chain couples TRBV12-3 or TRBV12-4 to TRBJ1-1, with D perhaps TRBD1 (6 bases). The CDR3 length is 11 residues. V was trimmed by 8 bases and J by 5 bases, leaving 9 bases between them.

The gene calls are TRBV19 and TRBJ2-7, with a weak D call TRBD1 (5 bases). V lost 5 bases, J lost 5 bases, and 13 bases lay in between. This CDR3 spans 13 amino acids. Germline V gives CDR1 LNHDA, CDR2 SQIVND (reference sequence). In nucleotides, the CDR3 is TGTGCCAGTAGTTCCAGACAGATGGACGAGCAGTACTTC. It encodes CASSSRQMDEQYF. The whole variable domain, remainder taken from reference TRBV19 and TRBJ2-7, is DGGITQSPKYLFRKEGQNVTLSCEQNLNHDAMYWYRQDPGQGLRLIYYSQIVNDFQKGDIAEGYSVSREKKESFPLTVTSAQKNPTAFYLCASSSRQMDEQYFGPGTRLTVT.

This clonotype was seen a handful of times. This chain uses TRBV29-1 with TRBJ1-4; D is perhaps TRBD1 (5 bases). Per germline, CDR1 SQVTM and CDR2 ANQGSEA. Trimming left V 4 bases short and J 8 bases short, with 14 bases between. CDR3 length equals 13 residues. CDR3 loop: CSVGPVGGEKLFF. The CDR3 DNA reads as TGCAGCGTTGGTCCCGTCGGGGGGGAAAAACTGTTTTTT.

The chain carries TRBV12-3 or TRBV12-4 and TRBJ2-2, with 8 bases aligning to TRBD1. V trimming: 6 bases; J trimming: 6 bases; junction bases outside the gene matches: 9. The CDR3 runs 15 residues. The CDR3 protein is CASRRAGGVPGELFF. The CDR3 DNA is TGTGCCAGCAGGAGGGCAGGGGGCGTTCCCGGGGAGCTGTTTTTT.

The chain links TRBV7-6 to TRBJ2-5; 7 bases match TRBD1. The CDR3 is 15 amino acids. Germline V gene lookup returns CDR1 SGHVS and CDR2 FNYEAQ. The trim removed 6 bases at V and 4 bases at J, leaving 11 bases unmatched. CDR3 DNA sequence: TGTGCCAGCAGTCCGACCGGGACAGTGGGAGAGACCCAGTACTTC. Its translation: CASSPTGTVGETQYF.

This clonotype was recorded at least ten times. The chain is built from TRBV3-1 and TRBJ1-4, with a weak D call TRBD1 (6 bases). Per the germline V gene, CDR1 is LGHDT and CDR2 is YNNKEL (reference sequence). CDR3 size: 14 residues. V lost 1 base and J 8 bases, leaving 11 bases between the germline ends. This CDR3 is CASSQVGTPEKLFF. CDR3 nucleotide sequence: TGTGCCAGCAGCCAAGTGGGGACACCCGAAAAACTGTTTTTT.

This clonotype appeared a few times. The rearrangement joins TRBV10-3 to TRBJ2-7, with D possibly TRBD2 on 6 matching bases. V was shortened by 4 bases and J by 1 base, with 11 bases between the two germline ends. Looked up from germline, CDR1 is ENHRY and CDR2 is SYGVKD. The CDR3 loop spans 14 amino acids. CDR3 in amino acids: CAISGGTGSYEQYF. CDR3 coding DNA: TGTGCCATCAGTGGAGGGACTGGGTCCTACGAGCAGTACTTC.

This clonotype came up many times. The chain carries TRBV27 and TRBJ1-2; TRBD1 matches at 7 bases. Germline trimming cut 10 bases from V and 2 bases from J; bases unmatched to any gene: 7. Germline CDR1 is MNHEY and CDR2 is SMNVEV (reference sequence). The CDR3 is 13 residues long. CDR3 coding DNA: TGTGCCACCGACCCGGGACAGAACTATGGCTACACCTTC. Translation: CATDPGQNYGYTF.

The chain joins TRBV7-9 to TRBJ2-2, with 9 bases fitting TRBD1. Germline V gene sequence: CDR1 SEHNR, CDR2 FQNEAQ (reference sequence). This CDR3 is 17 amino acids long. V was pared by 6 bases and J by 9 bases, with 17 bases of the junction left unmatched. CDR3 sequence reads: CASSTRGGTGLPRELFF. In nucleotides, the CDR3 is TGTGCCAGCAGTACTCGAGGCGGGACAGGGTTACCCAGGGAGCTGTTTTTT.

In this sample, this clonotype turned up a few times. V and J are TRBV4-1 and TRBJ1-2; D gene ambiguous. CDR1 and CDR2 (germline): MGHRA, YSYEKL. This CDR3 region has 14 residues. The ends were cut back, 0 bases at V and 7 bases at J, with 12 bases in the middle. CDR3 amino acids: CASSQDSSVSGYTF. In DNA, the CDR3 is TGCGCCAGCAGCCAAGACAGCTCCGTGAGTGGCTACACCTTC.

The chain joins TRBV6-1 to TRBJ2-1, with 7 bases that match TRBD2. Germline assignment: CDR1 MNHNS and CDR2 SASEGT. The CDR3 is 14 residues long. V shed 2 bases and J 9 bases; nucleotides not matched to a gene: 7. CDR3 region: CASSEPVSGTEQFF. CDR3 in DNA: TGTGCCAGCAGTGAACCAGTAAGCGGGACTGAGCAGTTCTTC.

This clonotype came up a few times. The rearrangement links TRBV5-4 to TRBJ2-7; 11 nucleotides align to TRBD1. This CDR3 has 14 amino acids. The germline V gene encodes CDR1 SGHNT and CDR2 YYREEE (reference sequence). V shed 4 bases, J shed 2 bases, and the junction held 2 bases outside the gene matches. The CDR3 nucleotides read TGTGCCAGCAGCGTGGACAGGGGGCCCTACGAGCAGTACTTC. As protein: CASSVDRGPYEQYF.

This clonotype came up many times. The chain employs TRBV28 and TRBJ2-2, with D hard to call. CDR3 size: 15 residues. V was cut by 2 bases and J by 3 bases, with 10 bases left in between. Per germline, CDR1 MDHEN and CDR2 SYDVKM. The CDR3 nucleotides read TGTGCCAGCAGTTTAATAAGGGTCGACACCGGGGAGCTGTTTTTT. It yields the protein CASSLIRVDTGELFF.

This clonotype was seen ten or more times. The chain couples TRBV28 to TRBJ1-5, with D possibly matching TRBD1 (5 bases). V gave up 5 bases and J gave up 7 bases, with 24 bases separating them. Per the germline V gene, CDR1 is MDHEN and CDR2 is SYDVKM. This CDR3 contains 17 residues. As DNA, the CDR3 is TGTGCCAGCAGTCTCATCACAGGTGTGGGGAGCGGCCAGCCCCAGCATTTT. Protein: CASSLITGVGSGQPQHF.

This sequence joins TRBV10-3 and TRBJ2-1, with 10 bases that match TRBD1. V shed 4 bases and J 7 bases; nucleotides not matched to a gene: 7. This CDR3 has 15 residues. CDR1 ENHRY and CDR2 SYGVKD come from the germline V gene. The CDR3: CAISVRDRGGNEQFF. The CDR3 DNA sequence: TGTGCCATCAGTGTCAGGGACAGGGGTGGAAATGAGCAGTTCTTC.

The chain employs TRBV12-3 or TRBV12-4 and TRBJ2-2; 12 bases fit TRBD2. The trim removed 4 bases at V and 4 bases at J, leaving 4 bases unmatched. This CDR3 has 16 amino acids. CDR3 sequence (DNA): TGTGCCAGCAGTTCGGGACTAGCGGGCCTCACCGGGGAGCTGTTTTTT. Translated: CASSSGLAGLTGELFF.

This clonotype came up many times. The chain has TRBV6-1 and TRBJ2-7; 8 nucleotides match TRBD1. V was clipped by 7 bases and J by 2 bases; unmatched bases: 4. The CDR3 runs 13 residues. CDR1 is MNHNS, CDR2 SASEGT, per germline. CDR3 residues: CASTQGAPYEQYF. DNA for the CDR3: TGTGCCAGCACGCAGGGGGCACCCTACGAGCAGTACTTC.